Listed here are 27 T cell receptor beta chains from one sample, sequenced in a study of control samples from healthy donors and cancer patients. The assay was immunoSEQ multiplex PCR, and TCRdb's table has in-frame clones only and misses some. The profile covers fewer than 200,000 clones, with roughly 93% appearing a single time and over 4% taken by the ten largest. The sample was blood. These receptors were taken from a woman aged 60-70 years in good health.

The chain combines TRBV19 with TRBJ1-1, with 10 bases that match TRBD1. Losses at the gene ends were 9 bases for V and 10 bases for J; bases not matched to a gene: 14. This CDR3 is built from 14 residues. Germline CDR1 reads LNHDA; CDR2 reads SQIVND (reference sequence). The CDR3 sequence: CASSPGQGLVRAFF. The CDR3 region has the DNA TGTGCCAGCAGTCCGGGACAGGGGCTGGTTCGAGCTTTCTTT.

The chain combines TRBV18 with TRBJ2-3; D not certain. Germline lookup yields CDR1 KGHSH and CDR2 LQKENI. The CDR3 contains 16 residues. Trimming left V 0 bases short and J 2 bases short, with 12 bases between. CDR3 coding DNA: TGTGCCAGCTCACCACCGTCCGGAGAGATCACAGATACGCAGTATTTT. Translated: CASSPPSGEITDTQYF. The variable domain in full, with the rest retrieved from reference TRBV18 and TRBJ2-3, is NAGVMQNPRHLVRRRGQEARLRCSPMKGHSHVYWYRQLPEEGLKFMVYLQKENIIDESGMPKERFSAEFPKEGPSILRIQQVVRGDSAAYFCASSPPSGEITDTQYFGPGTRLTVL.

The chain's CDR3 is CASSSGMGAGGHQETQYF. The CDR3 DNA sequence: TGCGCCAGCAGCTCCGGAATGGGAGCGGGGGGACACCAAGAGACCCAGTACTTC. V and J are TRBV5-1 and TRBJ2-5, with TRBD2 matching over 9 bases. The V gene end was trimmed by 3 bases and the J gene end by 0 bases; junction bases not matched to a gene: 12. The germline CDR1 and CDR2 sequences are SGHRS and YFSETQ. The CDR3 extends over 18 amino acids.

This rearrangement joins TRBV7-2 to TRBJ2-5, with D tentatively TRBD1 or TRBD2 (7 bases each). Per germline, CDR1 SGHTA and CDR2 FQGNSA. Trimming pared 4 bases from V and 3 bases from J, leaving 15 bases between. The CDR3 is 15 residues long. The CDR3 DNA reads TGTGCCAGCAGCTCAGCAGGGGGGGGTGAAGAGACCCAGTACTTC. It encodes CASSSAGGGEETQYF. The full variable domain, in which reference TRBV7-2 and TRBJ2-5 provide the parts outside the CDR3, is GAGVSQSPSNKVTEKGKDVELRCDPISGHTALYWYRQSLGQGLEFLIYFQGNSAPDKSGLPSDRFSAERTGGSVSTLTIQRTQQEDSAVYLCASSSAGGGEETQYFGPGTRLLVL.

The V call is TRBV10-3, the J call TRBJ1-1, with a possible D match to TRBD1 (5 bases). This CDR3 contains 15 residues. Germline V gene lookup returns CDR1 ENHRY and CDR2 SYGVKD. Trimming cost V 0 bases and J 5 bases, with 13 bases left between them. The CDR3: CAISESPGKSTEAFF. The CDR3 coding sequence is TGTGCCATCAGTGAGTCGCCAGGGAAAAGTACTGAAGCTTTCTTT.

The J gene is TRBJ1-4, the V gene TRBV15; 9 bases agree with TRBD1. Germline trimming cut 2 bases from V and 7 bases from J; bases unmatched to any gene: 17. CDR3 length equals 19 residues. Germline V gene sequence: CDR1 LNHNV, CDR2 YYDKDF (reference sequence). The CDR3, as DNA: TGTGCCACCAGCAGACCCAGAGGGGGACAGGGAGCTTTGCGTGAAAAACTGTTTTTT. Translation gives CATSRPRGGQGALREKLFF.

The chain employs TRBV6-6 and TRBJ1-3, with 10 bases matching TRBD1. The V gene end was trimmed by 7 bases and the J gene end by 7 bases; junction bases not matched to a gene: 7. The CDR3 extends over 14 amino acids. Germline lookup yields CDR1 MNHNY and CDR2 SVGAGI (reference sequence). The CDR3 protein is CASILRQGANTIYF. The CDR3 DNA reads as TGTGCCAGCATTCTCCGACAGGGGGCTAACACCATATATTTT.

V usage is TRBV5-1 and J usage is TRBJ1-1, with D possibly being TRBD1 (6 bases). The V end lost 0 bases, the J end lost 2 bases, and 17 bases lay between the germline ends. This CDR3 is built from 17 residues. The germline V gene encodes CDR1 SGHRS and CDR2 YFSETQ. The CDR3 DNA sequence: TGCGCCAGCAGCTTGGTTCTGGGGGCGTCCCAAAACACTGAAGCTTTCTTT. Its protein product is CASSLVLGASQNTEAFF.

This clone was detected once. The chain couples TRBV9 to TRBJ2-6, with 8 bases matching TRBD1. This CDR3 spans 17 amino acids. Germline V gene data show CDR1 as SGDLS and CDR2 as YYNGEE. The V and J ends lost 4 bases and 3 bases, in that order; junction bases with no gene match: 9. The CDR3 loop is CASSPRAGGYGANVLTF. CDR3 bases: TGTGCCAGCAGCCCTCGGGCAGGGGGCTATGGGGCCAACGTCCTGACTTTC.

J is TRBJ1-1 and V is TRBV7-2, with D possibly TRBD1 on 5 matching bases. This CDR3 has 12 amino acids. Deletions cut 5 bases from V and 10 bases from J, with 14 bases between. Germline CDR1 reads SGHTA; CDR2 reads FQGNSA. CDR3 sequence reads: CASSELGAAAFF. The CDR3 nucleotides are TGTGCCAGCAGCGAACTAGGGGCGGCAGCTTTCTTT.

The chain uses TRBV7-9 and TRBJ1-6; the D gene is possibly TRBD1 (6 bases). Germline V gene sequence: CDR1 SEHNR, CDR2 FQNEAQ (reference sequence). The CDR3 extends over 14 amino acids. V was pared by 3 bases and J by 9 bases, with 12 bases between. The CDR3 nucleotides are TGTGCCAGCAGCTTGAAGGACAGTGCTTCACCCCTCCACTTT. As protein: CASSLKDSASPLHF.

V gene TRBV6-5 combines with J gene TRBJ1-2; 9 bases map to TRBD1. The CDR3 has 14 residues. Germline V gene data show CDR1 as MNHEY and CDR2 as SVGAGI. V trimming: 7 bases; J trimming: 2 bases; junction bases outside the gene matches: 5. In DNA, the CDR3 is TGTGCCAGCAACAGGGGGCCCCTGAACTATGGCTACACCTTC. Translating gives CASNRGPLNYGYTF.

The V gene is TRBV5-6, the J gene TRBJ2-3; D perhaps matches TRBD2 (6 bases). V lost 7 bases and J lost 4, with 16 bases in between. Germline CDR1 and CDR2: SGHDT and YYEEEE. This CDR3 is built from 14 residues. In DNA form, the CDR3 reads TGTGCCAGCGGGTTGACTAGTCACCCAGATACGCAGTATTTT. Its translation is CASGLTSHPDTQYF.

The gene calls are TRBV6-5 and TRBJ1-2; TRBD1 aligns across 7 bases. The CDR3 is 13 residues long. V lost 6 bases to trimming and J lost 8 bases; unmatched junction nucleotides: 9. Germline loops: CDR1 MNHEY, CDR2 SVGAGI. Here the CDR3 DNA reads TGTGCCAGCAGCCCATCACAGGGGTTCGGCTACACCTTC. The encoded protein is CASSPSQGFGYTF.

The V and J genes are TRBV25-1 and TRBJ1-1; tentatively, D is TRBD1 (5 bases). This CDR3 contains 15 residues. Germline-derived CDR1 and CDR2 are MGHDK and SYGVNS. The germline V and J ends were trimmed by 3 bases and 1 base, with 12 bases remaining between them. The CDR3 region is CASSEWGDSNTEAFF. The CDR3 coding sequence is TGTGCCAGCAGTGAGTGGGGGGATTCGAACACTGAAGCTTTCTTT.

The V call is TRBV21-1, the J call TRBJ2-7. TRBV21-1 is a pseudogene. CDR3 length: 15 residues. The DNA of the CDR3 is TGTGCCAGCAGCAAAAGGGACCGGGTAAACTACGAGCAGTACTTC. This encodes CASSKRDRVNYEQYF.

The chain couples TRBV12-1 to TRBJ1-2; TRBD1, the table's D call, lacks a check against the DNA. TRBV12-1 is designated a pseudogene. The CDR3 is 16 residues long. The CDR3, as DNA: TGTGCCAGCAGAGAGGGACAGGACGCTTCTAACTATGGCTACACCTTC. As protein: CASREGQDASNYGYTF.

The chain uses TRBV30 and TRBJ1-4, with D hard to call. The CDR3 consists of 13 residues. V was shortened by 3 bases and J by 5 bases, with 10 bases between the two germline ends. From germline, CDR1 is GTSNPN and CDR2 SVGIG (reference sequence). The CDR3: CAWSRGFNEKLFF. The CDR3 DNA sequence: TGTGCCTGGAGCCGGGGATTCAATGAAAAACTGTTTTTT.

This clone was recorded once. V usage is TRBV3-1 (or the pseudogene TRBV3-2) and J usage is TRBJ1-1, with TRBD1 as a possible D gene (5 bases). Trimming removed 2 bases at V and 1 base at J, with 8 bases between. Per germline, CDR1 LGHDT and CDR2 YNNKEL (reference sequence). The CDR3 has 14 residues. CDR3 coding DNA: TGTGCCAGCAGCCAACGGGGCACGAACACTGAAGCTTTCTTT. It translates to CASSQRGTNTEAFF.

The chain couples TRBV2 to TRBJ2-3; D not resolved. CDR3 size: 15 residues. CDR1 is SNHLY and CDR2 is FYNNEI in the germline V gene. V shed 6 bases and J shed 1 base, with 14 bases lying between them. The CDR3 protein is CASSRLSVGTDTQYF. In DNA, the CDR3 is TGTGCCAGCAGCAGACTGAGCGTGGGCACAGATACGCAGTATTTT.

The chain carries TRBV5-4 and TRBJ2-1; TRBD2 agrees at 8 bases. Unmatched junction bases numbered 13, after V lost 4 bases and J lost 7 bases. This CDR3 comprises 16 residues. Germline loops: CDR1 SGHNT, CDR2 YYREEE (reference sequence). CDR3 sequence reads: CASSNPGLAGRNEQFF. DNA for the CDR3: TGTGCCAGCAGCAACCCGGGGTTAGCGGGGAGGAATGAGCAGTTCTTC. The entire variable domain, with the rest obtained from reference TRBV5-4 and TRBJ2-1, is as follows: ETGVTQSPTHLIKTRGQQVTLRCSSQSGHNTVSWYQQALGQGPQFIFQYYREEENGRGNFPPRFSGLQFPNYSSELNVNALELDDSALYLCASSNPGLAGRNEQFFGPGTRLTVL.

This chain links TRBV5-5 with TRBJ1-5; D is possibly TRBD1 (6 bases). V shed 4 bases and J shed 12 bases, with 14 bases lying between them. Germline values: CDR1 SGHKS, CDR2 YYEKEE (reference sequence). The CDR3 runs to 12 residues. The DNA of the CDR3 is TGTGCCAGCAGCCCCCAAGGGGGGAGCCAGCATTTT. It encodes CASSPQGGSQHF.

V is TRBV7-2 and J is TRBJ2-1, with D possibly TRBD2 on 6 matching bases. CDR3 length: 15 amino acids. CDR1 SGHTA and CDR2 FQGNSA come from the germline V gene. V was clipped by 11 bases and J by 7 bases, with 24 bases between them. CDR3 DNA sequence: TGTGCCTGCTCCGGATGGGCGGGGACTTGGAATGAGCAGTTCTTC. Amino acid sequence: CACSGWAGTWNEQFF.

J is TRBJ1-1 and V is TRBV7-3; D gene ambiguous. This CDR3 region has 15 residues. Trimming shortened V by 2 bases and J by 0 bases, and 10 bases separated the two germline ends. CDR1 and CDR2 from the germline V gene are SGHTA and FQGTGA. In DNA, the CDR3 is TGTGCCAGCAGCTTACAAAGTACTATGAACACTGAAGCTTTCTTT. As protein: CASSLQSTMNTEAFF.

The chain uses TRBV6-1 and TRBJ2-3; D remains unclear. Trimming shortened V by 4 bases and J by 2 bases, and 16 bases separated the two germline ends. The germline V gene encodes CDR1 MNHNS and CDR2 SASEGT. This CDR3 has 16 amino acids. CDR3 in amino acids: CASSGSRFWDTDTQYF. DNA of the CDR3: TGTGCCAGCAGTGGATCGCGATTCTGGGACACAGATACGCAGTATTTT.

CDR3 coding DNA: TGTGCCACCCACGCACAGGGGGCTCTAGGTAATCAGCCCCAGCATTTT. Protein sequence: CATHAQGALGNQPQHF. The gene calls are TRBV19 and TRBJ1-5; the match to TRBD1 covers 9 bases. The CDR3 sequence is 16 residues long. Germline V gene data show CDR1 as LNHDA and CDR2 as SQIVND (reference sequence). V lost 10 bases to trimming and J lost 4 bases; unmatched junction nucleotides: 14.

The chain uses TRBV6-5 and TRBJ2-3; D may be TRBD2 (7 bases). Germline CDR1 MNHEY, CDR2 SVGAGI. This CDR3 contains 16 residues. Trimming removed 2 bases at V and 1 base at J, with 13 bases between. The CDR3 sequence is CASSYVGGAGTDTQYF. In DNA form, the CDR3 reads TGTGCCAGCAGTTACGTGGGGGGGGCGGGCACAGATACGCAGTATTTT.